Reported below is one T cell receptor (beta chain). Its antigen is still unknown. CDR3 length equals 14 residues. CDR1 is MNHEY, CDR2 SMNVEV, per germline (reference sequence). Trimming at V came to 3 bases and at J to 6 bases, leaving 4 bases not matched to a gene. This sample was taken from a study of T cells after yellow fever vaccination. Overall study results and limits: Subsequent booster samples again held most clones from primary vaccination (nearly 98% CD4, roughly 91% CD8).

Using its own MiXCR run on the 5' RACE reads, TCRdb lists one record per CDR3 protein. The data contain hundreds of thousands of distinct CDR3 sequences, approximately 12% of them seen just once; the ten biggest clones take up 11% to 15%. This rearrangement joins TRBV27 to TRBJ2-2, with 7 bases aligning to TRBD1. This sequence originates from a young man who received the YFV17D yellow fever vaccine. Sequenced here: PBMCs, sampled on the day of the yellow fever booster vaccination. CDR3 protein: CASSFQGGPGELFF. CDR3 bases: TGTGCCAGCAGTTTTCAAGGGGGCCCCGGGGAGCTGTTTTTT.